One and the same sample provided the 10 T cell receptor beta chains below, sequenced in a study of cytomegalovirus exposure and HLA in healthy donors. Primers: 60 Vbeta forward and 13 Jbeta reverse. Clones were sequenced by immunoSEQ multiplex PCR, and TCRdb holds only the in-frame ones, with some missing. In the table there are roughly 120,000 clones, roughly 79% of which are singletons. The sample taken for sequencing was PBMCs. These receptors were collected from a woman between 18 and 30 years old in good health and CMV-seronegative.

The J gene is TRBJ2-1, the V gene TRBV30; 8 nucleotides line up with TRBD1. The CDR3 has 13 residues. The germline CDR1 and CDR2 sequences are GTSNPN and SVGIG (reference sequence). V was clipped by 3 bases and J by 9 bases; unmatched bases: 7. This CDR3 reads CAWRYSGGAEQFF. The CDR3 DNA sequence: TGTGCCTGGAGATACTCAGGGGGCGCTGAGCAGTTCTTC.

The chain employs TRBV30 and TRBJ2-5; D might be TRBD2 (5 bases). V was pared by 2 bases and J by 3 bases, with 13 bases between. The germline gives CDR1 GTSNPN, CDR2 SVGIG (reference sequence). The CDR3 runs 14 residues. CDR3 sequence (DNA): TGTGCCTGGAGTTCGGGAAACTCAAAAGAGACCCAGTACTTC. Protein product: CAWSSGNSKETQYF.

This clone showed up just a few times. This sample also contains other DNA sequences that code for the same CDR3. The rearrangement links TRBV11-2 to TRBJ2-7; 7 nucleotides align to TRBD2. With V trimmed by 3 bases and J by 0 bases, 2 bases remained unmatched. Germline loops: CDR1 SGHAT, CDR2 FQNNGV. This CDR3 has 14 residues. The CDR3 DNA reads TGTGCCAGCAGCTTGGGGGGGGGCTCCTACGAGCAGTACTTC. Protein product: CASSLGGGSYEQYF.

This clone was detected only a few times. The gene calls are TRBV27 and TRBJ1-2; 9 positions agree with TRBD1. Germline V gives CDR1 MNHEY, CDR2 SMNVEV (reference sequence). With V trimmed by 2 bases and J by 5 bases, 12 bases remained unmatched. This CDR3 is built from 17 residues. The CDR3 DNA reads as TGTGCCAGCAGTTTAAAAGGACAGGGGTTCTTCCCGTATGGCTACACCTTC. Translated: CASSLKGQGFFPYGYTF.

This clone was seen a handful of times. The CDR3 DNA reads as TGCGCCAGCAGCTTGTCAGGGGTTCAGCCCCAGCATTTT. The encoded protein is CASSLSGVQPQHF. This rearrangement joins TRBV5-1 to TRBJ1-5; weak D call: TRBD1 (6 bases). V lost 1 base to trimming and J lost 6 bases, with 8 bases between them. Germline V gene lookup returns CDR1 SGHRS and CDR2 YFSETQ. The CDR3 is 13 residues long. Full variable domain (outside the CDR3, taken from reference TRBV5-1 and TRBJ1-5): KAGVTQTPRYLIKTRGQQVTLSCSPISGHRSVSWYQQTPGQGLQFLFEYFSETQRNKGNFPGRFSGRQFSNSRSEMNVSTLELGDSALYLCASSLSGVQPQHFGDGTRLSIL.

The chain uses TRBV19 and TRBJ2-6; D possibly corresponds to TRBD1 (6 bases). Germline-derived CDR1 and CDR2 are LNHDA and SQIVND (reference sequence). V dropped 8 bases and J dropped 1 base, with 15 bases sitting between them. The CDR3 has 16 amino acids. The CDR3 spells CASSTFQGSGANVLTF. The CDR3 DNA sequence: TGTGCCAGTTCCACTTTTCAGGGGTCTGGGGCCAACGTCCTGACTTTC.

The V and J genes are TRBV11-3 and TRBJ2-7, with 9 positions matching TRBD1. The V segment lost 5 bases and the J segment 4 bases; nucleotides outside the gene matches: 6. Germline assignment: CDR1 SGHNT and CDR2 YENEEA. This CDR3 has 14 residues. The CDR3 protein is CASSPGTGTYEQYF. DNA for the CDR3: TGTGCCAGCAGCCCGGGGACAGGGACGTACGAGCAGTACTTC.

The rearrangement joins TRBV19 to TRBJ2-7; 8 nucleotides line up with TRBD1. CDR3 length: 15 amino acids. J was trimmed by 0 bases and V by 2 bases; bases with no gene match: 3. CDR1 is LNHDA and CDR2 is SQIVND in the germline V gene (reference sequence). For the CDR3, the DNA is TGTGCCAGTAGTATAAGTACAGGGGGCTCCTACGAGCAGTACTTC. It codes for CASSISTGGSYEQYF.

The V and J genes are TRBV5-1 and TRBJ1-6; D unclear. The CDR3 is 15 residues long. The germline V and J ends were trimmed by 0 bases and 7 bases, with 11 bases remaining between them. CDR1 and CDR2 (germline): SGHRS, YFSETQ. The DNA for the CDR3 is TGCGCCAGCAGCTTGGCCGAGCATGAGAATTCACCCCTCCACTTT. Protein sequence: CASSLAEHENSPLHF.

This clone has a handful of counts. One junction end does not reproduce the germline sequence, and a read error may be involved. The chain recombines TRBV7-7 with TRBJ2-5; 7 bases fit TRBD2. Germline loops: CDR1 SSHAT, CDR2 FNYEAQ (reference sequence). The CDR3 totals 13 residues. The CDR3 DNA is TGTGCTAGCAGCCCCGGGGAGGGAGAGACCCAGTACTTC. It encodes CASSPGEGETQYF. Full variable domain (remainder filled in from reference TRBV7-7 and TRBJ2-5): GAGVSQSPRYKVTKRGQDVTLRCDPISSHATLYWYQQALGQGPEFLTYFNYEAQPDKSGLPSDRFSAERPEGSISTLTIQRTEQRDSAMYRCASSPGEGETQYFGPGTRLLVL.